The rows below give T cell receptor beta chains drawn from one sample of a study of siplizumab effects on memory and regulatory T cells. This table comes from immunoSEQ multiplex PCR, and its TCRdb copy is limited to in-frame clones, with some not included. This sample has 70,000 to 100,000 clones; roughly 93% occur once, and the top ten carry 6.5%. Sequenced material: CD8+ T cells sorted from blood. The source of these receptors is a human donor in good health. Both conserved end residues are part of each CDR3. The D gene is left open where the match is weak. Not every row has a clone size; where given, it reads once, few, many or a size class.

J | D | V | size | CDR3 | DNA
TRBJ1-1 | . | TRBV29-1 | few | CSVRRNTEAFF | TGCAGCGTTCGGAGGAACACTGAAGCTTTCTTT
TRBJ1-2 | . | TRBV7-3 | . | CASSASGGNYGYTF | TGTGCCAGCAGCGCGAGCGGGGGGAACTATGGCTACACCTTC
TRBJ2-1 | TRBD2 | TRBV4-3 | . | CASSQSILLAGAYNEQFF | TGCGCCAGCAGCCAATCAATTCTGCTAGCGGGGGCCTACAATGAGCAGTTCTTC
TRBJ2-7 | . | TRBV7-6 | once | CASSPPGDEQYF | TGTGCCAGCAGCCCCCCTGGTGACGAGCAGTACTTC
TRBJ2-7 | . | TRBV10-3 | . | CAISESRRYPYEQYF | TGTGCCATCAGTGAGTCACGCCGGTATCCCTACGAGCAGTACTTC
TRBJ1-3 | . | TRBV7-9 | . | CASSFFGSGNTIYF | TGTGCCAGCAGCTTTTTCGGCAGCGGAAACACCATATATTTT
TRBJ1-5 | . | TRBV27 | . | CASTPGPYSNQPQHF | TGTGCCAGCACCCCCGGGCCATATAGCAATCAGCCCCAGCATTTT
TRBJ2-7 | . | TRBV27 | . | CASSLSVAYEQYF | TGTGCCAGCAGTTTATCGGTAGCTTACGAGCAGTACTTC
TRBJ2-1 | . | TRBV4-1 | . | CASSQEGGAPGNEQFF | TGCGCCAGCAGCCAAGAAGGGGGGGCCCCTGGGAATGAGCAGTTCTTC
TRBJ2-1 | . | TRBV19 | . | CASSIQGGSLNEQFF | TGTGCCAGTAGTATACAGGGGGGGTCATTGAATGAGCAGTTCTTC
TRBJ2-7 | . | TRBV10-3 | . | CAISDHPRSLTVSYEQYF | TGTGCCATCAGTGACCACCCCCGCAGTTTGACGGTCTCCTACGAGCAGTACTTC
TRBJ2-7 | TRBD2 | TRBV11-2 | . | CASSLDQREGTEQYF | TGTGCCAGCAGCTTAGATCAGCGGGAGGGAACCGAGCAGTACTTC
TRBJ1-6 | . | TRBV27 | . | CASSLRGEGKGSPLHF | TGTGCCAGCAGTTTGCGGGGTGAGGGTAAGGGTTCACCCCTCCACTTT
TRBJ2-5 | . | TRBV7-6 | . | CASSSGTRGETQYF | TGTGCCAGCAGCTCCGGGACAAGAGGGGAGACCCAGTACTTC
TRBJ1-6 | . | TRBV27 | once | CASSLNPESSYNSPLHF | TGTGCCAGCAGTTTAAACCCAGAAAGCTCCTATAATTCACCCCTCCACTTT
TRBJ1-3 | TRBD1 | TRBV6-1 | . | CASRDDRGSGNTIYF | TGTGCCAGCAGGGACGACAGGGGCTCTGGAAACACCATATATTTT
TRBJ1-1 | . | TRBV5-6 | . | CASSIPGQVGTEAFF | TGTGCCAGCAGCATCCCGGGGCAGGTCGGTACTGAAGCTTTCTTT
TRBJ2-3 | . | TRBV7-9 | . | CASSSNQGSTDTQYF | TGTGCCAGCAGCTCAAACCAGGGGTCCACAGATACGCAGTATTTT
TRBJ2-2 | . | TRBV7-9 | . | CASSSEGRSGELFF | TGTGCCAGCAGCTCAGAAGGGAGGAGTGGGGAGCTGTTTTTT
TRBJ1-1 | . | TRBV18 | few | CASSPERYTEAFF | TGTGCCAGCTCACCTGAACGGTACACTGAAGCTTTCTTT
TRBJ2-7 | . | TRBV10-1 | . | CASRAHSTVPSYEQYF | TGCGCCAGCAGGGCCCACTCGACGGTTCCCTCCTACGAGCAGTACTTC
TRBJ2-2 | . | TRBV28 | . | CASSLSQGLTGELFF | TGTGCCAGCAGTTTATCGCAGGGCCTCACCGGGGAGCTGTTTTTT
TRBJ1-2 | TRBD1 | TRBV7-2 | . | CASSLEQGLGYGYTF | TGTGCCAGCAGCTTAGAACAGGGGCTCGGCTATGGCTACACCTTC
TRBJ2-7 | TRBD1 | TRBV7-9 | . | CASSLSGTAYEQYF | TGTGCCAGCAGCTTGTCCGGGACAGCCTACGAGCAGTACTTC
TRBJ2-7 | . | TRBV7-2 | . | CASSLVSGEAYF | TGTGCCAGCAGCTTAGTATCTGGGGAGGCGTACTTC
TRBJ2-5 | TRBD2 | TRBV18 | . | CASSQGLAGVETQYF | TGTGCCAGCTCACAAGGACTAGCGGGAGTGGAGACCCAGTACTTC
TRBJ1-4 | . | TRBV10-3 | . | CAISERSGTNEKLFF | TGTGCCATCAGTGAGCGAAGTGGGACTAATGAAAAACTGTTTTTT
TRBJ2-5 | . | TRBV5-1 | once | CASRYEGGSLETQYF | TGCGCCAGCAGATACGAGGGTGGTTCTCTGGAGACCCAGTACTTC
TRBJ2-1 | TRBD2 | TRBV5-1 | . | CASSPPTSGGGGNEQFF | TGCGCCAGCAGCCCCCCGACTAGCGGGGGGGGTGGCAATGAGCAGTTCTTC
TRBJ2-4 | . | TRBV6-1 | once | CASSSTGDENIQYF | TGTGCCAGCAGTTCCACGGGGGACGAAAACATTCAGTACTTC
TRBJ1-4 | . | TRBV6-1 | . | CASSSGQDEKLFF | TGTGCCAGCAGCTCCGGACAAGACGAAAAACTGTTTTTT
TRBJ1-5 | . | TRBV7-2 | once | CASSLDNQPQHF | TGTGCCAGCAGCTTAGATAATCAGCCCCAGCATTTT
TRBJ2-3 | . | TRBV9 | . | CASSAEGFHIDTQYF | TGTGCCAGCAGCGCCGAGGGGTTCCACATTGATACGCAGTATTTT
TRBJ1-2 | . | TRBV27 | once | CASSLSAAPMPSYGYTF | TGTGCCAGCAGTTTATCGGCAGCTCCTATGCCCTCCTATGGCTACACCTTC
TRBJ2-2 | . | TRBV21-1 | . | CASPGRDRDTGELFF | TGTGCCAGCCCTGGCAGGGACAGGGACACCGGGGAGCTGTTTTTT
TRBJ1-1 | TRBD1 | TRBV4-1 | . | CASSQGQGASTEAFF | TGCGCCAGCAGCCAAGGACAGGGGGCGAGCACTGAAGCTTTCTTT
TRBJ2-5 | . | TRBV7-9 | . | CASSSWGGTQETQYF | TGTGCCAGCAGCTCCTGGGGAGGGACACAAGAGACCCAGTACTTC
TRBJ2-7 | . | TRBV14 | once | CASSQDLNEQYF | TGTGCCAGCAGCCAAGATCTCAACGAGCAGTACTTC
TRBJ1-2 | TRBD1 | TRBV6-5 | once | CASSYSEGAHYGYTF | TGTGCCAGCAGTTACTCGGAGGGGGCTCACTATGGCTACACCTTC
TRBJ1-1 | . | TRBV6-6 | once | CASSVSENTEAFF | TGTGCCAGCAGTGTCAGCGAAAACACTGAAGCTTTCTTT
TRBJ1-1 | . | TRBV27 | . | CASSLAGLGTEAFF | TGTGCCAGCAGTTTAGCGGGGCTGGGAACTGAAGCTTTCTTT
TRBJ2-7 | . | TRBV4-1 | . | CASSQILPGAYEQYF | TGCGCCAGCAGCCAGATCCTCCCAGGTGCCTACGAGCAGTACTTC
TRBJ1-2 | . | TRBV4-1 | . | CASSPRDMRYGYTF | TGCGCCAGCAGCCCCCGGGACATGCGATATGGCTACACCTTC
TRBJ2-7 | . | TRBV11-2 | . | CASSHSGGIYYEQYF | TGTGCCAGCAGCCACTCCGGGGGAATTTACTACGAGCAGTACTTC